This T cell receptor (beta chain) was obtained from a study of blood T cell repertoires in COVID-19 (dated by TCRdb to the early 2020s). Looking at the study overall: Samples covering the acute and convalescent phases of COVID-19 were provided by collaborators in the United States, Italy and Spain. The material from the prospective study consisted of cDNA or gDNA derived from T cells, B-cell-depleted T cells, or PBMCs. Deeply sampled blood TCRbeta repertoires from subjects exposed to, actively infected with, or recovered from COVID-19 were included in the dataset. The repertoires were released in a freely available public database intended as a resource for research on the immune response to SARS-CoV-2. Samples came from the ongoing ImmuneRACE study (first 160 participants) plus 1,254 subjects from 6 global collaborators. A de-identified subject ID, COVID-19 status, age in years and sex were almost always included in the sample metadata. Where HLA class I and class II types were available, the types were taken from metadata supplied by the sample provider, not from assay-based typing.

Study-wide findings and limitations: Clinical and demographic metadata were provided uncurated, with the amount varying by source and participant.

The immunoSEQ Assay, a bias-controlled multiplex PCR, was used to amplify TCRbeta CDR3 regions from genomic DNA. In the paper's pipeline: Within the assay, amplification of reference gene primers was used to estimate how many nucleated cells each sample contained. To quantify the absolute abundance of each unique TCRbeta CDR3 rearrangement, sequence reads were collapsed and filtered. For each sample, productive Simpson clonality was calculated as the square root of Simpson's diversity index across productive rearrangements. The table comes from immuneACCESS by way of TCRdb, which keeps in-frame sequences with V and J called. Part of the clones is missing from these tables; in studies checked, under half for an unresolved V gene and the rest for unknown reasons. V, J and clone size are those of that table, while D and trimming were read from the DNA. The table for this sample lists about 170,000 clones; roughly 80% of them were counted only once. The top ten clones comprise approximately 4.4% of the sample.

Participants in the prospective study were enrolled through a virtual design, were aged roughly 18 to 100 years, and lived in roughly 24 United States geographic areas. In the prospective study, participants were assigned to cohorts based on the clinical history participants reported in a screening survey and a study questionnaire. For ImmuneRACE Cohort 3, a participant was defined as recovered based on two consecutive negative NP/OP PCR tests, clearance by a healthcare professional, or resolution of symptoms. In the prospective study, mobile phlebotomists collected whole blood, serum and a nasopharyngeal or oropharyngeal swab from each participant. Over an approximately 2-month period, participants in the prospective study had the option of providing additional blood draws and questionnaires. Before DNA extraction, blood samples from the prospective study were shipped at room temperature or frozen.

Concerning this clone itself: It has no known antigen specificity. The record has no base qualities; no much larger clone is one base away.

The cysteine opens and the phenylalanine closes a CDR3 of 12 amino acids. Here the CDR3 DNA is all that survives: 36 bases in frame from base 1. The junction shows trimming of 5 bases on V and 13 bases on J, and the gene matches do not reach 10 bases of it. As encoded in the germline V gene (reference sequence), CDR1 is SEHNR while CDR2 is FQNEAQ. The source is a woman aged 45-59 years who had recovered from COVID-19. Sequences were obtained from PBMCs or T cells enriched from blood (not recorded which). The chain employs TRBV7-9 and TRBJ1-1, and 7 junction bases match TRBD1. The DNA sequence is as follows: TGTGCCAGCAGCCTTGGGCGGGACAGTGTTTTCTTT. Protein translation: CASSLGRDSVFF.